The T cell receptor (beta chain) described here comes from a study of T cells after posttransplantation cyclophosphamide. Study results and limitations: Later post-transplant blood repertoires were often dominated by donor CD8+ memory clones. TRB clonality was highly associated with recipient CMV seropositivity and reactivation.

Comments on this clone: What it binds is not known.

Generated by immunoSEQ multiplex PCR, the TCRdb table keeps only in-frame clones and is missing some. The sample shows 40,000 to 60,000 clones, no singletons; the ten largest hold roughly 2.2%. CDR3 length: 13 amino acids. Germline V lookup: CDR1 KGHSH, CDR2 LQKENI. Deletions cut 2 bases from V and 3 bases from J, with 7 bases between. Sequenced sample: PBMCs. The TCR sequence derives from a man aged 35-49 years in good health, CMV-negative, and a related stem cell transplant donor. This chain links TRBV18 with TRBJ1-2; D is unclear. CDR3 nucleotides: TGTGCCAGCTCACCAGTGGGCGACTATGGCTACACCTTC. Amino acids: CASSPVGDYGYTF.